This T cell receptor (beta chain) was documented in a study of T cells in Graves' hyperthyroidism and ophthalmopathy. This clonotype was recorded at least ten times. V dropped 2 bases and J dropped 0 bases, with 8 bases sitting between them. The CDR3 runs 16 residues. Germline V gene lookup returns CDR1 MNHEY and CDR2 SVGEGT. Lactation, pregnancy, other autoimmune disease or uncontrolled infection excluded patients. RNA transcripts served as the template for amplifying TCR beta CDR3 regions. HTBI primers were the set used in a first-round RT-PCR of the TCR CDR3. One entry per CDR3 protein, called by TCRdb with MiXCR from the multiplex PCR reads. The sample has 200,000 to 250,000 distinct CDR3 sequences; 15% to 20% are singletons.

The sequence was obtained from a woman under 30 with Graves' ophthalmopathy. The chain links TRBV6-2 or TRBV6-3 to TRBJ2-6, with a possible D match to TRBD2 (5 bases). Sequenced material: blood. Written as DNA, the CDR3 is TGTGCCAGCAGTTACCTTGGAGGCTCTGGGGCCAACGTCCTGACTTTC. Amino acids: CASSYLGGSGANVLTF.